Here is one T cell receptor (beta chain) with its context. Data came from immunoSEQ multiplex PCR; TCRdb stores just in-frame clones and leaves some out. Of 130,000 to 150,000 clones in the sample, about four fifths are singletons; the top ten hold approximately 4.6%. The data were obtained in a study of blood T cell repertoires in COVID-19. Sequenced material: peripheral blood. The source is a human donor in a cohort sampled during active COVID-19.

CDR3 sequence reads: CASSKAPTPLKRATDTQYF. The CDR3 DNA sequence: TGTGCCAGCAGCAAAGCGCCGACCCCATTGAAGCGAGCAACAGATACGCAGTATTTT. The chain recombines TRBV21-1 with TRBJ2-3; TRBD2 reflects the table's D call only, with no check against the DNA. TRBV21-1 is flagged as a pseudogene. The CDR3 length is 19 residues.